This T cell receptor (beta chain) was observed in a study of tumor-infiltrating lymphocytes in primary liver carcinoma. This clonotype was observed at least ten times. From roughly 18-30 mg of unsorted bulk tissue, DNA and RNA were co-extracted together. The researchers produced TCR beta cDNA from roughly 550 ng total RNA with a constant-region primer. Nested multiplex PCR, run for three rounds with slightly modified ARM-PCR, yielded TCR beta libraries. TRBV1-TRBV30 forward primers and a C-beta reverse primer were used in the first two PCR rounds, which each ran for approximately 11 cycles. Via MiXCR, TCRdb re-called the multiplex PCR reads, giving one row per CDR3 protein. Of 100,000 to 150,000 distinct CDR3 sequences in the sample, 50% to 80% were seen once. The CDR3 is 12 residues long. V lost 5 bases and J 5 bases, leaving 7 bases between the germline ends.

The clonotype comes from a woman aged 55-70 years with primary liver carcinoma and hepatitis B virus infection. J is TRBJ1-5 and V is TRBV12-3 or TRBV12-4; TRBD1 is a possible D gene (5 bases). Material for sequencing was liver tumor tissue from sampling region 3. The subset is: tumor region T3, left-lateral pole. This CDR3 reads CASSQGYQPQHF. The CDR3 region has the DNA TGTGCCAGCAGTCAGGGTTATCAGCCCCAGCATTTT.